One sample yielded the 9 T cell receptor beta chains listed below, sequenced in a study of cytomegalovirus exposure and HLA in healthy donors. The PCR made use of 60 Vbeta and 13 Jbeta primers. Measured with immunoSEQ multiplex PCR; TCRdb has only the in-frame clones, and not every one. This sample has 150,000 to 200,000 clones, with under 80% found just once. Sequenced input: PBMCs. The receptors were gathered from a woman aged 45 to 65 in good health and CMV-seropositive.

The chain employs TRBV19 and TRBJ2-2; 9 bases line up with TRBD1. The CDR3 is made up of 15 amino acids. From germline, CDR1 is LNHDA and CDR2 SQIVND (reference sequence). The V and J ends lost 3 bases and 6 bases, in that order; junction bases with no gene match: 5. In nucleotides, the CDR3 is TGTGCCAGTAGTATTGACAGGGGGATATCCGGGGAGCTGTTTTTT. It specifies CASSIDRGISGELFF.

This clone was detected once. The J gene is TRBJ1-1, the V gene TRBV2, with 7 bases that match TRBD1. The CDR3 sequence is 13 residues long. After removal of 6 bases from V and 5 bases from J, the junction contained 6 bases not matched to a gene. In germline, CDR1 is SNHLY, CDR2 FYNNEI. This CDR3 is CASSPTGVTEAFF. The DNA for the CDR3 is TGTGCCAGCAGCCCCACAGGGGTGACTGAAGCTTTCTTT.

In nucleotides, the CDR3 is TGTGCCAGCAGCTTTGGAAGGGGCGCCTGGACTGAAGCTTTCTTT. Its translation: CASSFGRGAWTEAFF. This rearrangement joins TRBV5-6 to TRBJ1-1, with D possibly being TRBD1 (5 bases). V lost 2 bases, J lost 5 bases, and 16 bases lay in between. The length of the CDR3 is 15 residues. The V gene's germline CDR1 is SGHDT and CDR2 YYEEEE.

This clone was seen a few times. V and J are TRBV12-5 and TRBJ2-7, with D possibly matching TRBD1 (6 bases). The CDR3 is 17 residues long. Germline V gives CDR1 LGHNT, CDR2 FRNRAP. The ends were cut back, 3 bases at V and 0 bases at J, with 18 bases in the middle. The CDR3 bases are TGTGCTAGTGGTTTCGCCCCGGGGCAGGGGATCTCCTACGAGCAGTACTTC. Amino acid sequence: CASGFAPGQGISYEQYF. The entire variable domain, with the rest obtained from reference TRBV12-5 and TRBJ2-7, is as follows: DARVTQTPRHKVTEMGQEVTMRCQPILGHNTVFWYRQTMMQGLELLAYFRNRAPLDDSGMPKDRFSAEMPDATLATLKIQPSEPRDSAVYFCASGFAPGQGISYEQYFGPGTRLTVT.

This clone was seen once. The genes are TRBV5-4 and TRBJ2-7, with D hard to call. The V end was cut by 0 bases, the J end by 4 bases, with 5 bases between. CDR1 is SGHNT, CDR2 YYREEE, per germline (reference sequence). The CDR3 contains 12 residues. DNA for the CDR3: TGTGCCAGCAGCTTGGACACATACGAGCAGTACTTC. Encoded protein: CASSLDTYEQYF.

This chain links TRBV6-5 with TRBJ2-3, with D maybe TRBD2 (6 bases). Trimming took 5 bases from V and 1 from J, leaving 13 bases between them. CDR1 and CDR2 (germline): MNHEY, SVGAGI. CDR3 length: 15 residues. The DNA for the CDR3 is TGTGCCAGCAGTCTAGCGCCCTCGGGCACAGATACGCAGTATTTT. It specifies CASSLAPSGTDTQYF.

The V and J genes are TRBV5-5 and TRBJ2-5; 12 bases line up with TRBD2. V shed 0 bases, J shed 5 bases, and the junction held 2 bases outside the gene matches. The germline gives CDR1 SGHKS, CDR2 YYEKEE (reference sequence). This CDR3 spans 15 amino acids. The CDR3 protein is CASSLEGLAGETQYF. CDR3 DNA: TGTGCCAGCAGCTTGGAGGGACTAGCGGGCGAGACCCAGTACTTC.

This sequence joins TRBV5-1 and TRBJ2-1, with TRBD2 as a possible D gene (5 bases). CDR3 length: 16 residues. Germline loops: CDR1 SGHRS, CDR2 YFSETQ. With 2 bases removed from V and 0 bases from J, the gap between germline ends came to 12 bases. The CDR3 nucleotides read TGCGCCAGCAGCTTCTCCGGGGAGAGCTCCTACAATGAGCAGTTCTTC. This sequence encodes CASSFSGESSYNEQFF.

The rearrangement uses TRBV6-1 and TRBJ1-2, with D perhaps matching TRBD1 (5 bases). The germline V and J ends were trimmed by 1 base and 0 bases, with 9 bases remaining between them. From germline, CDR1 is MNHNS and CDR2 SASEGT. This CDR3 is 15 amino acids long. The CDR3, as DNA: TGTGCCAGCAGTGAAGAGGGGTTATCTAACTATGGCTACACCTTC. It specifies CASSEEGLSNYGYTF.